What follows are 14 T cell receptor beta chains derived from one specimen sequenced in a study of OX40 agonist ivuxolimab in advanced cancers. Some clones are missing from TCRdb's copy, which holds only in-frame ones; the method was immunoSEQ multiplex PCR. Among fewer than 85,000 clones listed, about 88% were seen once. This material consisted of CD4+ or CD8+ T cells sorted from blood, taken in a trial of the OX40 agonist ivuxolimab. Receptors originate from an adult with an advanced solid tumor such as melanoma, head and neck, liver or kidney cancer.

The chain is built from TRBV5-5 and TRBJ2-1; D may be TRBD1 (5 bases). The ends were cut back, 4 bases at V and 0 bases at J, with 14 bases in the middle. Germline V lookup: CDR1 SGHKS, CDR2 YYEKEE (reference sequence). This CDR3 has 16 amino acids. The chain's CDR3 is CASSQGSSSSYNEQFF. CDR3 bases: TGTGCCAGCAGCCAGGGATCGTCGAGCTCCTACAATGAGCAGTTCTTC.

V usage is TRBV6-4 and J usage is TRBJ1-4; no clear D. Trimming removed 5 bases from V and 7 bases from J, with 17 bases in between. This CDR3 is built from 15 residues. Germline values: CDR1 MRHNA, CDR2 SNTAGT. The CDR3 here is CASSKNVWEVEKLFF. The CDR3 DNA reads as TGTGCCAGCAGTAAAAACGTCTGGGAGGTTGAAAAACTGTTTTTT.

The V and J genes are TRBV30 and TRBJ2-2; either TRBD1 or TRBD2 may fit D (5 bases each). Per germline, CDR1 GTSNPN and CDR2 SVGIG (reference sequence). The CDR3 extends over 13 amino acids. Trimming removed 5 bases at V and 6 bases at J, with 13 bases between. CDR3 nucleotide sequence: TGTGCCTGGCGCAGGGACCCCGCCGGGGAGCTGTTTTTT. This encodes CAWRRDPAGELFF.

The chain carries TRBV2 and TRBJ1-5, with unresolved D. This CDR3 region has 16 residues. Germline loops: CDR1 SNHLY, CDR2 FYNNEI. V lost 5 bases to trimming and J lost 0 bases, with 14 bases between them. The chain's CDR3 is CASSREGTYSNQPQHF. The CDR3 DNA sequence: TGTGCCAGCAGTCGGGAAGGTACCTATAGCAATCAGCCCCAGCATTTT.

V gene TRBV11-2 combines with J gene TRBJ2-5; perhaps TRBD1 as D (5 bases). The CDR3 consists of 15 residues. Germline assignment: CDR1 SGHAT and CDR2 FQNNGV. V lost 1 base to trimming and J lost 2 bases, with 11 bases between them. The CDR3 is CASSLVATVQETQYF. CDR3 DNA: TGTGCCAGCAGCTTAGTGGCGACAGTACAAGAGACCCAGTACTTC.

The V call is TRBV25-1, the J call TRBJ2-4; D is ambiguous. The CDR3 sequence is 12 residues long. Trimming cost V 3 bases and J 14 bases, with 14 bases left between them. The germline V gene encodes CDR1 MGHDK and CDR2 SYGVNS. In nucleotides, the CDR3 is TGTGCCAGCAGTGATTTTGACCGGCTTGAGTACTTC. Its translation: CASSDFDRLEYF.

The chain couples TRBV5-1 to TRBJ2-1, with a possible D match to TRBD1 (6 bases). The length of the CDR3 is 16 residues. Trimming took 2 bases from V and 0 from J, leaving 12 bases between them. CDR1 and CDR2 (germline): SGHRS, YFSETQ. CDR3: CASSLHTGSSYNEQFF. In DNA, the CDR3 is TGCGCCAGCAGCTTACATACAGGGAGCTCCTACAATGAGCAGTTCTTC. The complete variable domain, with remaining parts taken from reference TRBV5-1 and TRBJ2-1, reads KAGVTQTPRYLIKTRGQQVTLSCSPISGHRSVSWYQQTPGQGLQFLFEYFSETQRNKGNFPGRFSGRQFSNSRSEMNVSTLELGDSALYLCASSLHTGSSYNEQFFGPGTRLTVL.

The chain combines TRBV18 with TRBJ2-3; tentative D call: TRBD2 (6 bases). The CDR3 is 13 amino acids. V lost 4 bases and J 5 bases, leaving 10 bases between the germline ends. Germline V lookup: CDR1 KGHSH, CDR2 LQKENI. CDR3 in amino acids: CASSLQGGDTQYF. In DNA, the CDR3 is TGTGCCAGCTCACTGCAGGGAGGAGATACGCAGTATTTT. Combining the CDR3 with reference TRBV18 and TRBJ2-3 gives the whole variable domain NAGVMQNPRHLVRRRGQEARLRCSPMKGHSHVYWYRQLPEEGLKFMVYLQKENIIDESGMPKERFSAEFPKEGPSILRIQQVVRGDSAAYFCASSLQGGDTQYFGPGTRLTVL.

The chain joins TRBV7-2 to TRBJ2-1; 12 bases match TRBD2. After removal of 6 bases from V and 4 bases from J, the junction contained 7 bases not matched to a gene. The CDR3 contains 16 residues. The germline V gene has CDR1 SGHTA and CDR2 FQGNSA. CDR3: CASRLRGLAGYNEQFF. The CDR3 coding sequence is TGTGCCAGCAGACTCCGTGGACTAGCGGGGTACAATGAGCAGTTCTTC.

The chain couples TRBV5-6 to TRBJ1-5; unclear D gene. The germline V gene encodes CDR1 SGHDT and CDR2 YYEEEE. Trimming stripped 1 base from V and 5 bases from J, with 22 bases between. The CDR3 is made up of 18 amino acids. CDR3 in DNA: TGTGCCAGCAGCTTGTCTGTTTGGAGGAGGCAGGTAGATCAGCCCCAGCATTTT. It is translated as CASSLSVWRRQVDQPQHF.

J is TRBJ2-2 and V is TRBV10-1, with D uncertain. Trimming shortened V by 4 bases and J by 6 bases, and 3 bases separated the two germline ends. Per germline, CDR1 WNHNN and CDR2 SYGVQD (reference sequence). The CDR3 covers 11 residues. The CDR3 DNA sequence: TGCGCCAGCAGTGGCTCCGGGGAGCTGTTTTTT. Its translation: CASSGSGELFF.

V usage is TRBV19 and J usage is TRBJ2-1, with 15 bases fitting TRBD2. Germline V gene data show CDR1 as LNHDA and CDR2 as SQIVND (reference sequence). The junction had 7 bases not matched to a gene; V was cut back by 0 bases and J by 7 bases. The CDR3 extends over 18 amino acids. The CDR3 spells CASSIDLGLAGGQNEQFF. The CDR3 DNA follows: TGTGCCAGTAGTATAGATCTAGGACTAGCGGGGGGGCAGAATGAGCAGTTCTTC.

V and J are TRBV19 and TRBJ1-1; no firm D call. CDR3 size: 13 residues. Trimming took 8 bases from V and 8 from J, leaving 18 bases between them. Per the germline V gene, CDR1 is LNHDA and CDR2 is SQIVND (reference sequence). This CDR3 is CASRGRWEEEAFF. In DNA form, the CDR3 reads TGTGCCAGTCGTGGACGATGGGAGGAAGAAGCTTTCTTT.

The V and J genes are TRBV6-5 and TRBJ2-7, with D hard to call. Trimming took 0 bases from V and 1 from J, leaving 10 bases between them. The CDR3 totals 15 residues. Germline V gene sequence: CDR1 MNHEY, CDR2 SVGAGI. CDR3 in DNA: TGTGCCAGCAGTTACTCGATTCCCGGTTCCTACGAGCAGTACTTC. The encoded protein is CASSYSIPGSYEQYF.